Shown below are 7 T cell receptor beta chains from a single sample sequenced in a study of shared clonotypes between healthy human individuals. Naive-designated CD8 cells lacked CD45RO, were positively enriched for CCR7, and omitted terminally differentiated effector memory CD45RA+ cells. The method was immunoSEQ multiplex PCR; TCRdb's version includes in-frame clones alone and lacks a portion of them. The table shows around 2.1 million clones, with about 92% occurring only once. The sequencing input was naive CD8+ T cells from PBMCs. These receptors all come from a man aged 18 to 35 in good health. Some clones in this sample may be carry-over from other donors' samples.

This clone has more than one count but fewer than ten. The chain is built from TRBV6-4 and TRBJ1-5, with D hard to call. The CDR3 has 15 amino acids. Trimming removed 3 bases from V and 0 bases from J, with 9 bases in between. CDR1 is MRHNA and CDR2 is SNTAGT in the germline V gene. The CDR3 spells CASSEVHNSNQPQHF. In nucleotides, the CDR3 is TGTGCCAGCAGTGAGGTACACAATAGCAATCAGCCCCAGCATTTT.

The rearrangement uses TRBV4-1 and TRBJ2-2; 10 bases agree with TRBD1. The CDR3 spans 18 residues. CDR1 and CDR2 from the germline V gene are MGHRA and YSYEKL. J was trimmed by 7 bases and V by 1 base; bases with no gene match: 12. The chain's CDR3 is CASSQVRGTGEEGGELFF. The CDR3 DNA sequence: TGCGCCAGCAGCCAAGTCAGGGGGACAGGGGAGGAAGGCGGGGAGCTGTTTTTT.

This chain uses TRBV5-1 with TRBJ2-3, with 8 bases aligning to TRBD1. The CDR3 is 13 residues long. V lost 5 bases to trimming and J lost 6 bases; unmatched junction nucleotides: 5. CDR1 is SGHRS and CDR2 is YFSETQ in the germline V gene. CDR3 sequence reads: CASSSDRVDTQYF. The CDR3 DNA sequence: TGCGCCAGCAGTTCGGACAGGGTGGATACGCAGTATTTT.

The chain combines TRBV28 with TRBJ2-3; no clear D gene. Germline assignment: CDR1 MDHEN and CDR2 SYDVKM. CDR3 length equals 17 residues. V lost 6 bases to trimming and J lost 0 bases, with 19 bases between them. The CDR3: CASSGPTNGSSTDTQYF. As DNA, the CDR3 is TGTGCCAGCAGCGGACCAACTAACGGATCCAGCACAGATACGCAGTATTTT.

The rearrangement joins TRBV28 to TRBJ1-1, with 7 bases identical to TRBD1. Trimming removed 7 bases from V and 0 bases from J; junction bases left unmatched: 5. The length of the CDR3 is 14 residues. Germline lookup yields CDR1 MDHEN and CDR2 SYDVKM. The CDR3 loop reads CASNKQGLNTEAFF. CDR3 sequence (DNA): TGTGCCAGCAACAAACAGGGGCTGAACACTGAAGCTTTCTTT. Full variable domain (missing parts from reference TRBV28 and TRBJ1-1): DVKVTQSSRYLVKRTGEKVFLECVQDMDHENMFWYRQDPGLGLRLIYFSYDVKMKEKGDIPEGYSVSREKKERFSLILESASTNQTSMYLCASNKQGLNTEAFFGQGTRLTVV.

This clone was counted only a few times. The DNA for the CDR3 is TGTGCCAGCAGCTTAGCGGATCGGACCCTTTTTTTCTTT. The encoded protein is CASSLADRTLFFF. The chain has TRBV7-9 and TRBJ1-1; D unresolved. Germline loops: CDR1 SEHNR, CDR2 FQNEAQ (reference sequence). Trimming shortened V by 0 bases and J by 13 bases, and 15 bases separated the two germline ends. There are 13 residues in the CDR3.

The CDR3 region is CASSEGGSMSNQPQHF. The CDR3 nucleotides are TGTGCCAGCAGCGAGGGAGGGTCCATGAGCAATCAGCCCCAGCATTTT. The rearrangement joins TRBV9 to TRBJ1-5; no definite D call. Germline V gene lookup returns CDR1 SGDLS and CDR2 YYNGEE. The CDR3 is 16 amino acids. Trimming stripped 3 bases from V and 1 base from J, with 14 bases between.